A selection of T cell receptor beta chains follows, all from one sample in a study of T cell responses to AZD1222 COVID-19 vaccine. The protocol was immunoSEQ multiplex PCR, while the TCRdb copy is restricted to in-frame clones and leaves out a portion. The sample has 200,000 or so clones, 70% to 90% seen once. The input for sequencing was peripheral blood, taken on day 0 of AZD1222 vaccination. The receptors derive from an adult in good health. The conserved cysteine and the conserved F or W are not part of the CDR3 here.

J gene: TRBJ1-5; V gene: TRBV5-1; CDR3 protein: ASSPGLGQPQH
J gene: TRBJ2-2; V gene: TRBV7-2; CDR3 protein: ASRPTSGGNTGELF
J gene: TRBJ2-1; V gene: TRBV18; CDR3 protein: ASSPPRGRAAYNEQF
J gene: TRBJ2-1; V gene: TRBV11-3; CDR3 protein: ASSLAGLSYNEQF
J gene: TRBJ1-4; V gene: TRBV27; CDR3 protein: ASKPRTGWGEKLF
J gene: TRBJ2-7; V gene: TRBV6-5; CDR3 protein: ASRGTSGWVYEQY
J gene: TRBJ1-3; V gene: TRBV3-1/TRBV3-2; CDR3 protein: ASSQSPGFSGNTIY
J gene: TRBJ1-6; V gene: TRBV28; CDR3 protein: ASSWGGSNSPLH
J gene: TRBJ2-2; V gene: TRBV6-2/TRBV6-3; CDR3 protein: ASSRTSGTITGELF
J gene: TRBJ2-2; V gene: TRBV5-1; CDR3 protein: ASRSPGTGMTGELF
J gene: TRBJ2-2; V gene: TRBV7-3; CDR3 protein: ASSFQYPGELF
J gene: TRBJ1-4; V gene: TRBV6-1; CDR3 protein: ASGARGLPATNEKLF
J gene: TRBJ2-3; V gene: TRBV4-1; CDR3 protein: ASSQDPQGFTDTQY
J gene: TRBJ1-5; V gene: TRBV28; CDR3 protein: ASTPQGGGNQPQH
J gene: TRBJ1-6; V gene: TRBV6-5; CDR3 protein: ASRDRGYNSPLH
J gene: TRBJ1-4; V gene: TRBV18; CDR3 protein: ASSPPDRAGEKLF
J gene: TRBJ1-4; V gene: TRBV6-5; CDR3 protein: ASTLWGGGAEKLF
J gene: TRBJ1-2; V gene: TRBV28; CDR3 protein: ASRRLRGSNYGYT
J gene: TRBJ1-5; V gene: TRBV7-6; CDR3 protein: ASSLEPGFNQPQH
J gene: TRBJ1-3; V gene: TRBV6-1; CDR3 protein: ASSEMRGTGNTIY
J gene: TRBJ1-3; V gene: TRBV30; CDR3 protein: AWRVSGNTIY
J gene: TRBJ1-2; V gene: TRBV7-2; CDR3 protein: ASSTRDPKSYT
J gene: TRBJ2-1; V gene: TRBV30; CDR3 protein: AWSVNRPGLARMSSEQF
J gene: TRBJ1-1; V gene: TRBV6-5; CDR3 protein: ASSPGTVNTEAF
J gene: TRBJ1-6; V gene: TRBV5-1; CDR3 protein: ASSLGGNSPLH
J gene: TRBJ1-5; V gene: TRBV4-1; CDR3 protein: ASSRAGTGNNQPQH
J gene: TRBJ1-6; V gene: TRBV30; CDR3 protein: AWSSGQTNSPLH
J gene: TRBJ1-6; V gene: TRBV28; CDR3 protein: ASGGGQGIASSPLH
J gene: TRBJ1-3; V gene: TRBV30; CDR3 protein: AWSVATGNTIY
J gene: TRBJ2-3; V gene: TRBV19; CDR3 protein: ASTPVRGTDTQY
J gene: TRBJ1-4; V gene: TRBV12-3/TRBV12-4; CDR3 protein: ASRQTGNEKLF
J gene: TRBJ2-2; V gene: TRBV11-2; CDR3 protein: ASSLEGLAGGAGELF
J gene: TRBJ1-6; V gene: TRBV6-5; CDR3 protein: ASRWGGVVYTPLH
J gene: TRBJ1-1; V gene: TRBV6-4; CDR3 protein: ASSVGGQPNTEAF
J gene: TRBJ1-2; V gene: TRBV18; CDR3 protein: ASSPAGNYGYT
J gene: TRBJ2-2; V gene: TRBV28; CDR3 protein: ASTPGGRSSGELF
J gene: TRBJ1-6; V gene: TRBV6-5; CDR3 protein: ASSHPGQGASPLH